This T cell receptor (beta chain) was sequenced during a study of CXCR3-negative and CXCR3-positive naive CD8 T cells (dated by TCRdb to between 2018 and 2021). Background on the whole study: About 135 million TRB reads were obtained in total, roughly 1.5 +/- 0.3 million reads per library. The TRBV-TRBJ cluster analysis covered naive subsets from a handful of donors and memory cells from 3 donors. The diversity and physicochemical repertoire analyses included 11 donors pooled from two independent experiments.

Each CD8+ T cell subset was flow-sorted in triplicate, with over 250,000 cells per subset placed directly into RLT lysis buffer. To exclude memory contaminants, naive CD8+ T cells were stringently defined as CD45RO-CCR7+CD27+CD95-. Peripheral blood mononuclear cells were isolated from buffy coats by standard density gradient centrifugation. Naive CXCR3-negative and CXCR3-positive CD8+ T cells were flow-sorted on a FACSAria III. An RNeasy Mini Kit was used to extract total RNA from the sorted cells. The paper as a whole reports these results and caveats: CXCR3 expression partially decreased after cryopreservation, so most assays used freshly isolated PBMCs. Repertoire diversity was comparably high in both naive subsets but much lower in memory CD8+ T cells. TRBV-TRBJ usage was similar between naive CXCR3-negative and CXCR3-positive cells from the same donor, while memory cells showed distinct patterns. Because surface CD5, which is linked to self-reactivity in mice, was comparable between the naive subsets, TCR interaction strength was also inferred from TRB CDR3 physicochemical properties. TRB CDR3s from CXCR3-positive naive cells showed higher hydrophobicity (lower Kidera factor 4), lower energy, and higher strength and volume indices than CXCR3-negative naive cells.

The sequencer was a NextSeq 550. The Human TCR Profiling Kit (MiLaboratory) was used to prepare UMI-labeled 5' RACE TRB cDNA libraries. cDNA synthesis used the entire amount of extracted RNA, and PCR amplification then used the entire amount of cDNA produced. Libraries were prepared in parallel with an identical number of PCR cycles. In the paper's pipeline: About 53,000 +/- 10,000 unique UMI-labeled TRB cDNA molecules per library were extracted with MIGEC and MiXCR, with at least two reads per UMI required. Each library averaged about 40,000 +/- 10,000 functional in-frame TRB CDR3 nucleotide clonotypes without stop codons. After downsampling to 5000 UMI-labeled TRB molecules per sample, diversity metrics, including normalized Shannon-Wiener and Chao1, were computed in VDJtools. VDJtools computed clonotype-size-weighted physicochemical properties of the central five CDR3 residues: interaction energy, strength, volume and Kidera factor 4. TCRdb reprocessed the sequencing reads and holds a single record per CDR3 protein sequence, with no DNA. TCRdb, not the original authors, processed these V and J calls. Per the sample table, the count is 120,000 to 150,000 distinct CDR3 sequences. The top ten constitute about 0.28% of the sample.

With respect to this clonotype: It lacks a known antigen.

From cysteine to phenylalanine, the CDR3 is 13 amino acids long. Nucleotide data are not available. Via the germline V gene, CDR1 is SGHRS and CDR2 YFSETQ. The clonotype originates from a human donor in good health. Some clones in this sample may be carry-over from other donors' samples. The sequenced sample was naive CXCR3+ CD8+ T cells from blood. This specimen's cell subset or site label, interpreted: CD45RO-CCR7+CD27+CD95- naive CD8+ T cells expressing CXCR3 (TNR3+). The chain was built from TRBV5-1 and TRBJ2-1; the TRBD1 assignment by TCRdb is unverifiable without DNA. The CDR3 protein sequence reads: CASSAGTGREQFF.